This T cell receptor beta chain was observed in a study of T cell repertoires in cytomegalovirus infection. Overall study results and limits: Predominance within the ex vivo response was attributable to HLA-C-restricted CMV-specific TCR beta clonotypes. Totalled public TCR beta family frequency picked out people who carried CMV plus the relevant HLA.

In the case of this clonotype: What it binds is unknown. The junction shows a germline mismatch at one end, possibly a read error.

The CDR3 covers 17 residues. TCRdb reprocessed the reads via MiXCR and lists one record per CDR3 protein. The data contain about 120,000 distinct CDR3 sequences, roughly 30% of them seen just once; the ten biggest clones take up less than 45%. The sequencing here drew on CD8+ T cells from cultured PBMCs, taken from culture after CMV antigen stimulation. V usage is TRBV5-3 and J usage is TRBJ1-2, with 9 bases that match TRBD1. TRBV5-3 carries the ORF label, with uncertain function. The clonotype comes from a human donor in good health (CMV status not recorded). Some clones in this sample may be carry-over from other donors' samples. The CDR3, as DNA: TGTGCCAGCAGCTTGGCCGCTTCCCCGGACAGGGGAATCGGCTACACCTTC. It is translated as CASSLAASPDRGIGYTF.